A single sample is the source of the 25 T cell receptor beta chains below, sequenced in a study of blood T cells in healthy people across ages. The use of a sample-barcoded 5' primer and a J-beta primer mix characterized a second PCR of roughly 6 to 11 cycles. One entry per CDR3 protein results from TCRdb running MiXCR on the 5' RACE reads. The table includes some 640,000 distinct CDR3 sequences, roughly 31% detected once. Sequencing input: blood. The receptors were sampled from a woman of 80 years or more in good health.

Of note for this clonotype: A much larger clone lies one base from this, so it may be a read error. The rearrangement joins TRBV12-3 or TRBV12-4 to TRBJ2-1; 7 bases match TRBD1. This CDR3 spans 15 amino acids. V lost 4 bases and J lost 6; bases outside the gene matches: 9. CDR3 loop: CASSSLTGLGNEQFF. For the CDR3, the DNA is TGTGCCAGCAGTTCCCTGACAGGGCTGGGCAATGAGCAGTTCTTC.

This clonotype occurred once. Mismatch with germline at one junction end may stem from a read error. V is TRBV3-1 and J is TRBJ1-6; D uncertain. Looked up from germline, CDR1 is LGHDT and CDR2 is YNNKEL (reference sequence). CDR3 length equals 12 residues. The CDR3 is CASNQEGPPLHF. CDR3 coding DNA: TGTGCCAGCAACCAAGAAGGTCCACCCCTCCACTTT.

This clonotype was seen just once. The gene calls are TRBV7-8 and TRBJ1-4; a possible D gene is TRBD1 (6 bases). The V and J ends lost 6 bases and 0 bases respectively, with 11 bases between them. CDR1 and CDR2 from the germline V gene are SGHVS and FQNEAQ. The CDR3 is made up of 15 amino acids. CDR3 loop: CASRTGPATNEKLFF. Written as DNA, the CDR3 is TGTGCCAGCAGGACAGGTCCGGCAACTAATGAAAAACTGTTTTTT.

This clonotype was detected ten times or more. V and J are TRBV5-1 and TRBJ2-3; D is ambiguous. V was cut by 2 bases and J by 4 bases, with 11 bases left in between. The CDR3 loop spans 14 amino acids. Per germline, CDR1 SGHRS and CDR2 YFSETQ. The CDR3 spells CASSLGWTADTQYF. The CDR3 nucleotides are TGCGCCAGCAGCTTAGGGTGGACGGCAGATACGCAGTATTTT.

This clonotype was observed a few times. A much more abundant neighbour one base away suggests this may be a read error. The J gene is TRBJ2-1, the V gene TRBV27; 7 bases agree with TRBD2. V was clipped by 4 bases and J by 7 bases; unmatched bases: 13. This CDR3 is 16 amino acids long. Germline V gives CDR1 MNHEY, CDR2 SMNVEV (reference sequence). CDR3 sequence: CASSSLERGEENEQFF. The CDR3 DNA is TGTGCCAGCAGTTCTTTGGAGCGGGGAGAGGAAAATGAGCAGTTCTTC.

This clonotype was picked up many times. This chain joins TRBV28 and TRBJ1-2, with 8 bases identical to TRBD1. Germline CDR1 reads MDHEN; CDR2 reads SYDVKM. The length of the CDR3 is 14 residues. Germline trimming cut 6 bases from V and 4 bases from J; bases unmatched to any gene: 7. This CDR3 reads CASRKGTGPYGYTF. The CDR3 DNA follows: TGTGCCAGCAGGAAAGGGACAGGTCCCTATGGCTACACCTTC.

The V and J genes are TRBV20-1 and TRBJ2-7; tentative D call: TRBD1 (6 bases). The ends were cut back, 5 bases at V and 0 bases at J, with 17 bases in the middle. Germline loops: CDR1 DFQATT, CDR2 SNEGSKA (reference sequence). This CDR3 comprises 15 residues. The DNA of the CDR3 is TGCAGTGCTCTTACCGGGACAAAAAGCTCCTACGAGCAGTACTTC. Translated, it gives CSALTGTKSSYEQYF.

This clonotype was picked up a small number of times. A much larger clone differs by one base, so this may be a read error. This chain uses TRBV27 with TRBJ2-5; TRBD1 matches at 9 bases. The V gene end was trimmed by 2 bases and the J gene end by 4 bases; junction bases not matched to a gene: 8. The CDR3 has 16 amino acids. CDR1 is MNHEY, CDR2 SMNVEV, per germline (reference sequence). The CDR3 region has the DNA TGTGCCAGCAGTTTACGCGGGACAGGGCCCTCAGAGACCCAGTACTTC. Translated: CASSLRGTGPSETQYF.

For this clonotype: A much larger clone lies a single base off, so this may be a read error. This chain joins TRBV11-2 and TRBJ2-7; D possibly matches TRBD1 or TRBD2 (5 bases each). Between the trimmed V and J ends, which lost 8 bases and 9 bases, there was a span of 23 bases. This CDR3 contains 14 residues. CDR1 and CDR2 (germline): SGHAT, FQNNGV. CDR3 sequence reads: CASRKDIGRDGQYF. The CDR3 DNA reads TGTGCCAGCCGAAAAGATATTGGAAGGGACGGGCAGTACTTC.

This chain joins TRBV5-6 and TRBJ1-4; TRBD1 aligns across 7 bases. Germline V lookup: CDR1 SGHDT, CDR2 YYEEEE. The CDR3 covers 15 residues. The trim removed 4 bases at V and 8 bases at J, leaving 11 bases unmatched. CDR3 coding DNA: TGTGCCAGCAGCCGATACAAGGGGGCCGGCGAAAAACTGTTTTTT. Its protein is CASSRYKGAGEKLFF.

The table lists this clonotype with a few counts. This chain joins TRBV29-1 and TRBJ1-2; a possible D gene is TRBD1 (6 bases). The germline CDR1 and CDR2 sequences are SQVTM and ANQGSEA. CDR3 length: 13 residues. Trimming shortened V by 3 bases and J by 0 bases, and 8 bases separated the two germline ends. This chain's CDR3 is CSVETGTNYGYTF. The CDR3 bases are TGCAGCGTTGAGACAGGAACTAACTATGGCTACACCTTC.

The gene calls are TRBV20-1 and TRBJ2-1; 11 bases map to TRBD2. The CDR3 consists of 14 residues. The germline V gene has CDR1 DFQATT and CDR2 SNEGSKA (reference sequence). V lost 5 bases and J lost 6; bases outside the gene matches: 6. The CDR3 protein is CSASTSGVGNEQFF. The CDR3 nucleotides are TGCAGTGCTTCGACTAGCGGGGTGGGCAATGAGCAGTTCTTC.

V gene TRBV7-2 combines with J gene TRBJ1-2; D possibly corresponds to TRBD1 (6 bases). The CDR3 has 14 amino acids. From germline, CDR1 is SGHTA and CDR2 FQGNSA. The ends were cut back, 3 bases at V and 4 bases at J, with 12 bases in the middle. CDR3 DNA sequence: TGTGCCAGCAGCTTTAACAGGGTGGGCTATGGCTACACCTTC. It yields the protein CASSFNRVGYGYTF.

A note on this clonotype: A much larger clone differs from this one at a single base, so this may be a read error. The chain uses TRBV7-2 and TRBJ2-7; 9 bases are a match to TRBD1. Germline lookup yields CDR1 SGHTA and CDR2 FQGNSA. Trimming removed 7 bases from V and 4 bases from J; junction bases left unmatched: 11. The length of the CDR3 is 15 residues. The DNA of the CDR3 is TGTGCCAGCAACCCGGGACAGGGTTTAGGATACGAGCAGTACTTC. Translation: CASNPGQGLGYEQYF.

This clonotype was observed many times. This chain connects TRBV28 to TRBJ2-5, with D unclear. CDR1 and CDR2 from the germline V gene are MDHEN and SYDVKM. V lost 5 bases to trimming and J lost 7 bases, with 14 bases between them. The CDR3 spans 13 residues. The CDR3 is CASSPLMKGTQYF. CDR3 coding DNA: TGTGCCAGCAGTCCTCTAATGAAAGGGACCCAGTACTTC.

This clonotype was seen many times. The gene calls are TRBV24-1 and TRBJ2-3; tentatively, D is TRBD2 (6 bases). Trimming shortened V by 4 bases and J by 3 bases, and 16 bases separated the two germline ends. The germline gives CDR1 KGHDR, CDR2 SFDVKD. This CDR3 contains 16 residues. CDR3 amino acids: CATSESSGFSTDTQYF. The CDR3 DNA sequence: TGTGCCACCAGTGAATCGAGCGGGTTCTCTACAGATACGCAGTATTTT.

This clonotype was counted between two and nine times. This chain uses TRBV6-1 with TRBJ1-2; D is perhaps TRBD1 (6 bases). Germline CDR1 and CDR2: MNHNS and SASEGT. Trimming pared 1 base from V and 0 bases from J, leaving 12 bases between. This CDR3 comprises 16 residues. The CDR3 DNA reads TGTGCCAGCAGTGAAGAGGCGGGACACTCTAACTATGGCTACACCTTC. Protein: CASSEEAGHSNYGYTF.

In this sample, this clonotype turned up many times. V gene TRBV20-1 combines with J gene TRBJ1-4; possibly TRBD1 for D (5 bases). The germline V and J ends were trimmed by 6 bases and 8 bases, with 16 bases remaining between them. This CDR3 is 13 amino acids long. Germline CDR1 and CDR2: DFQATT and SNEGSKA (reference sequence). The CDR3 here is CSARDLLGEKLFF. CDR3 DNA: TGCAGTGCCAGGGACCTCCTAGGCGAAAAACTGTTTTTT.

This clonotype was seen at least ten times. The chain combines TRBV2 with TRBJ2-7; D uncertain. V was cut by 4 bases and J by 3 bases, with 7 bases left in between. The CDR3 runs 12 residues. Germline CDR1 is SNHLY and CDR2 is FYNNEI. CDR3 DNA: TGTGCCAGCAGTGCCCGAGTCTACGAGCAGTACTTC. Amino acids: CASSARVYEQYF.

The CDR3: CASSAPRSYGYTF. Here the CDR3 DNA reads TGTGCCAGCAGTGCCCCCCGGAGCTATGGCTACACCTTC. The V gene is TRBV25-1, the J gene TRBJ1-2, with D unresolved. Between the trimmed V and J ends, which lost 4 bases and 4 bases, there was a span of 10 bases. Germline V gives CDR1 MGHDK, CDR2 SYGVNS. The CDR3 loop spans 13 amino acids.

A remark on this clonotype: A read error is possible here, since a much larger clone lies one base away. The CDR3 spells CASSQDKAGFNSPLHF. CDR3 in DNA: TGTGCCAGCAGCCAAGATAAGGCAGGGTTTAATTCACCCCTCCACTTT. The V call is TRBV3-1, the J call TRBJ1-6, with a weak D call TRBD1 (5 bases). The V gene lost 0 bases and the J gene lost 6 bases, with 12 bases spanning the gap. Germline CDR1 and CDR2: LGHDT and YNNKEL (reference sequence). The CDR3 runs 16 residues.

This clonotype was seen ten or more times. The chain links TRBV5-1 to TRBJ2-3; 8 bases are shared with TRBD2. V gave up 3 bases and J gave up 2 bases; unmatched junction bases: 8. Per the germline V gene, CDR1 is SGHRS and CDR2 is YFSETQ. CDR3 length: 16 amino acids. The DNA of the CDR3 is TGCGCCAGCAGCTCCACGGGGGGGCCAGTCACAGATACGCAGTATTTT. Translation: CASSSTGGPVTDTQYF. The variable domain in full, with the rest retrieved from reference TRBV5-1 and TRBJ2-3, is KAGVTQTPRYLIKTRGQQVTLSCSPISGHRSVSWYQQTPGQGLQFLFEYFSETQRNKGNFPGRFSGRQFSNSRSEMNVSTLELGDSALYLCASSSTGGPVTDTQYFGPGTRLTVL.

This clonotype has a count of ten or more. The chain is built from TRBV12-3 or TRBV12-4 and TRBJ1-6, with unresolved D. The CDR3 has 16 residues. The V end was cut by 3 bases, the J end by 0 bases, with 9 bases between. The CDR3 DNA sequence: TGTGCCAGCAGTTTGCATCTCAGCTCCTATAATTCACCCCTCCACTTT. It yields the protein CASSLHLSSYNSPLHF.

This clonotype has a count of ten or more. The chain uses TRBV5-1 and TRBJ1-2, with 11 bases matching TRBD1. This CDR3 spans 15 amino acids. Trimming at V came to 4 bases and at J to 7 bases, leaving 9 bases not matched to a gene. The germline V gene has CDR1 SGHRS and CDR2 YFSETQ. The CDR3 reads CASSARDRGRGGYTF. CDR3 bases: TGCGCCAGCAGCGCCCGGGACAGGGGGAGAGGTGGCTACACCTTC.

This clonotype was counted at least ten times. The V call is TRBV7-2, the J call TRBJ1-2; 10 bases map to TRBD1. V shed 5 bases and J 3 bases; nucleotides not matched to a gene: 3. CDR3 length: 14 amino acids. Germline V gene sequence: CDR1 SGHTA, CDR2 FQGNSA. The CDR3 sequence is CASSRGTGDYGYTF. CDR3 DNA: TGTGCCAGCAGCCGAGGGACAGGGGACTATGGCTACACCTTC. Using reference TRBV7-2 and TRBJ1-2 for the parts outside the CDR3, the full variable domain is GAGVSQSPSNKVTEKGKDVELRCDPISGHTALYWYRQSLGQGLEFLIYFQGNSAPDKSGLPSDRFSAERTGGSVSTLTIQRTQQEDSAVYLCASSRGTGDYGYTFGSGTRLTVV.